The text below deals with one T cell receptor (beta chain). Antigen unknown. This entry belongs to a study of shared clonotypes between healthy human individuals. Study-level points and caveats: Compared with clonotypes that all four donors shared, non-shared clonotypes had lower generation probabilities. Rarefaction demonstrated incomplete sorted-subset sequencing despite large depth.

The data were produced by immunoSEQ multiplex PCR, yet TCRdb's version contains in-frame clones alone and is incomplete. Seen here are 640,000 or so clones, 72% observed once, and the top ten hold around 2%. Deletions cut 3 bases from V and 1 base from J, with 21 bases between. This CDR3 has 18 amino acids. The germline V gene has CDR1 MRHNA and CDR2 SNTAGT. The TCR sequence derives from a woman aged 25 to 39 in good health. Sequenced input: memory CD4+ T cells sorted from blood. Subset specified: CD45RA-negative fraction. The rearrangement links TRBV6-4 to TRBJ2-5; no clear D gene. The CDR3 nucleotides are TGTGCCAGCAGTGAAGGTAAGTTTACTCTACTACCCCAAGAGACCCAGTACTTC. Residues: CASSEGKFTLLPQETQYF.